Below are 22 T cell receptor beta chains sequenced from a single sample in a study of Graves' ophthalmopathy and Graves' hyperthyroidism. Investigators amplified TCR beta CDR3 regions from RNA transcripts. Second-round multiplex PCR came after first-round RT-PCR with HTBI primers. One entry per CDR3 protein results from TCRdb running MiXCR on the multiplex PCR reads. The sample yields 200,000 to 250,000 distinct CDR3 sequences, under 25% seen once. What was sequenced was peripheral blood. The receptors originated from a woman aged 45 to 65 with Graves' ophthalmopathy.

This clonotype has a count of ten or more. CDR3 coding DNA: TGTGCCACCAGTCGGGGAGCTAGAGAGACCCAGTACTTC. This translates into CATSRGARETQYF. The rearrangement uses TRBV24-1 and TRBJ2-5, with a weak D call TRBD2 (5 bases). V dropped 6 bases and J dropped 4 bases, with 11 bases sitting between them. CDR1 is KGHDR, CDR2 SFDVKD, per germline. The CDR3 has 13 residues.

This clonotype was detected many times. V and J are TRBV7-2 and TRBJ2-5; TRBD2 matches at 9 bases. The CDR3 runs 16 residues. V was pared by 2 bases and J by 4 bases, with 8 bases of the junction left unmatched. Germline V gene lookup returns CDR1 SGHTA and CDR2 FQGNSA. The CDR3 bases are TGTGCCAGCAGCTTAAGCGGGAGGTCTGGTTTAGAGACCCAGTACTTC. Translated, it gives CASSLSGRSGLETQYF.

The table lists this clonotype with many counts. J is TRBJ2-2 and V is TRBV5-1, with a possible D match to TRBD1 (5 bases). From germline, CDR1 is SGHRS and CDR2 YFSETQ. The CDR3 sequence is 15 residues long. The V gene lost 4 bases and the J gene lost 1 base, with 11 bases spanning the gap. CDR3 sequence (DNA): TGCGCCAGCAGCCCCACCGGACAGAACACCGGGGAGCTGTTTTTT. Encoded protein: CASSPTGQNTGELFF.

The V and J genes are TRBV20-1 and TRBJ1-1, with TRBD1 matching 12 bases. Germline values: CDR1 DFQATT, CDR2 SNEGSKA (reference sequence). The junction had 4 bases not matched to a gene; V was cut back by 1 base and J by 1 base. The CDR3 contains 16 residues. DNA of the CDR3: TGCAGTGCTAGAGGGGGACAGGGGGCGGGGAACACTGAAGCTTTCTTT. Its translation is CSARGGQGAGNTEAFF.

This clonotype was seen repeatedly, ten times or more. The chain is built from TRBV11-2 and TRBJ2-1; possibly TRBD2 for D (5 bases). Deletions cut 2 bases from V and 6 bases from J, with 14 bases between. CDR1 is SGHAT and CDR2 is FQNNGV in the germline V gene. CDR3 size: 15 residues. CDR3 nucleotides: TGTGCCAGCAGCTTAATTTTAGGCCGGGGCAATGAGCAGTTCTTC. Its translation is CASSLILGRGNEQFF.

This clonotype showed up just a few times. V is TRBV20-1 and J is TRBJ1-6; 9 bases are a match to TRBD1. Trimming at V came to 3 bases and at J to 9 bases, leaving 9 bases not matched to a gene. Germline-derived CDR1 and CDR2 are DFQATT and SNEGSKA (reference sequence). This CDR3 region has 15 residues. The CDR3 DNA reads TGCAGTGCTAGGATTGACGGGACAGGGTTTTCACCCCTCCACTTT. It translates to CSARIDGTGFSPLHF.

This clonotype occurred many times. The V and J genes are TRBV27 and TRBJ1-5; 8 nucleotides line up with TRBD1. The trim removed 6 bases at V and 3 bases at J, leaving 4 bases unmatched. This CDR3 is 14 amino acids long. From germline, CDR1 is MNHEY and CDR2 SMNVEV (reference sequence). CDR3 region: CASSDRGINQPQHF. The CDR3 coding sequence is TGTGCCAGCAGCGACAGGGGAATCAATCAGCCCCAGCATTTT.

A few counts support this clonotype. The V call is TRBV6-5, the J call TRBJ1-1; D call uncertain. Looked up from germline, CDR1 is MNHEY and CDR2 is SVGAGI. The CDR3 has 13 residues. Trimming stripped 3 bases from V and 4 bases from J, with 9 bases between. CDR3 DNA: TGTGCCAGCAGTTATCCGGGTGGCACTGAAGCTTTCTTT. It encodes CASSYPGGTEAFF.

CDR3 loop: CSGQGTQGGTYEQYF. The CDR3 coding sequence is TGCAGCGGCCAAGGGACCCAGGGGGGGACTTACGAGCAGTACTTC. J is TRBJ2-7 and V is TRBV29-1, with D perhaps TRBD1 or TRBD2 (7 bases each). V was clipped by 7 bases and J by 4 bases, with 23 bases between them. Germline CDR1 is SQVTM and CDR2 is ANQGSEA. CDR3 length: 15 amino acids.

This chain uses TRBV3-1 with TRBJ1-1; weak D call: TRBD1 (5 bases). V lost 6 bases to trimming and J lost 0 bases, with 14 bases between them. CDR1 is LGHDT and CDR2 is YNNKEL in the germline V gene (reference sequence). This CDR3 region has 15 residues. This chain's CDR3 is CASSPLGGMNTEAFF. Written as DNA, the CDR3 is TGTGCCAGCAGTCCCCTCGGGGGTATGAACACTGAAGCTTTCTTT.

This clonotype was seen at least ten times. CDR3 DNA: TGCGCCAGCAGCTTGACAGATAGCTCCTACGAGCAGTACTTC. Protein product: CASSLTDSSYEQYF. The chain joins TRBV5-1 to TRBJ2-7; D not certain. CDR1 and CDR2 (germline): SGHRS, YFSETQ. This CDR3 comprises 14 residues. Between the trimmed V and J ends, which lost 1 base and 0 bases, there was a span of 8 bases.

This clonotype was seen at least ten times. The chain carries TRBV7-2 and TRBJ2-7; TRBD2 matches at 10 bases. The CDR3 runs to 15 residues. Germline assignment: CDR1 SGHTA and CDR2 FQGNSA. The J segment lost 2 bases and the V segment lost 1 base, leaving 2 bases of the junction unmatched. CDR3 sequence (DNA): TGTGCCAGCAGCTTAGGTAGCGGGAGGACCTACGAGCAGTACTTC. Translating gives CASSLGSGRTYEQYF.

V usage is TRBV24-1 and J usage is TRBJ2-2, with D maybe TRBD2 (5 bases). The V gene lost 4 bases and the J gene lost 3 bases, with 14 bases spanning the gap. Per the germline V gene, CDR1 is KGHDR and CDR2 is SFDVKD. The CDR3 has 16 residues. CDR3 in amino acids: CATSDVGRGDTGELFF. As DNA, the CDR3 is TGTGCCACCAGTGACGTCGGACGGGGAGACACCGGGGAGCTGTTTTTT.

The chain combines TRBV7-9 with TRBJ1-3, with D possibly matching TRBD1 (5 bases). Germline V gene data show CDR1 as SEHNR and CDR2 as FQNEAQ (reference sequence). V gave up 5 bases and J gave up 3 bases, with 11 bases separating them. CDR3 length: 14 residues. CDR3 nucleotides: TGTGCCAGCAGCCACCTCGGGGGTGGAAACACCATATATTTT. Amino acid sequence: CASSHLGGGNTIYF.

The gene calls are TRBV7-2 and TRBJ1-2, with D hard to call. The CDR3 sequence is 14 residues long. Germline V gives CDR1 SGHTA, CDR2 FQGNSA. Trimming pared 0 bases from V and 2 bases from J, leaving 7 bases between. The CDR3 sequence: CASSLAAANYGYTF. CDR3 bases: TGTGCCAGCAGCTTAGCGGCGGCCAACTATGGCTACACCTTC.

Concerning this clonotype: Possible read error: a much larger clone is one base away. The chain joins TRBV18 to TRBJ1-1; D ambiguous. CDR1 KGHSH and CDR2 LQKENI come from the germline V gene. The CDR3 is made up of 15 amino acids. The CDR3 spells CASSPLDPLNTEALF. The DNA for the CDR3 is TGTGCCAGCTCACCCCTCGATCCATTGAACACTGAAGCTCTCTTT.

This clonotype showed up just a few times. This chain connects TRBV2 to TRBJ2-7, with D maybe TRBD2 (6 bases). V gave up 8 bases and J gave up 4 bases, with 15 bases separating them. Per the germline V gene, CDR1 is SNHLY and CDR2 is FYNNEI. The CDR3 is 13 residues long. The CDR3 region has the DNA TGTGCCAGCCTGCGGGACGGGGATTACGAGCAGTACTTC. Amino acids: CASLRDGDYEQYF.

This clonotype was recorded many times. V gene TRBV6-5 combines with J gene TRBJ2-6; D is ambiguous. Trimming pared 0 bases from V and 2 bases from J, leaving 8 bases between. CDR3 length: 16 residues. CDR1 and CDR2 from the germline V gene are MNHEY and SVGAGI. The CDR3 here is CASSYSQVAGANVLTF. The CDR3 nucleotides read TGTGCCAGCAGTTACTCCCAGGTGGCTGGGGCCAACGTCCTGACTTTC.

CDR3 sequence reads: CATSDPLLAGGQETQYF. The CDR3 DNA follows: TGTGCCACCAGTGATCCCCTACTAGCGGGGGGTCAAGAGACCCAGTACTTC. The V call is TRBV24-1, the J call TRBJ2-5, with 12 bases lining up with TRBD2. V was clipped by 3 bases and J by 2 bases; unmatched bases: 6. This CDR3 contains 17 residues. Germline CDR1 is KGHDR and CDR2 is SFDVKD.

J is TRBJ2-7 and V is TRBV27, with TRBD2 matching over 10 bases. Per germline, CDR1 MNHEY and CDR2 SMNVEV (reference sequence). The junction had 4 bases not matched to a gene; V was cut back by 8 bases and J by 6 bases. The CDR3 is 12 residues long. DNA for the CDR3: TGTGCCAGCCGACGGACTAGCGGCGAGCAGTACTTC. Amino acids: CASRRTSGEQYF.

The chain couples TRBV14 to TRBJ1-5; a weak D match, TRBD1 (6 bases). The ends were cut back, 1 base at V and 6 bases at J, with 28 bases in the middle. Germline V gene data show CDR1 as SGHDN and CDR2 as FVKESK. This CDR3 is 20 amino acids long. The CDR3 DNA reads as TGTGCCAGCAGCCAAGTATGTTCTTTGGGTACGGGGGGCAAGGCTCAGCCCCAGCATTTT. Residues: CASSQVCSLGTGGKAQPQHF.

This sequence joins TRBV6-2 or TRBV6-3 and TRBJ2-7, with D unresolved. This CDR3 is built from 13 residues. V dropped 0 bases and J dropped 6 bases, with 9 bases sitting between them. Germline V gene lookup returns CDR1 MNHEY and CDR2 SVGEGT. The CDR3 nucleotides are TGTGCCAGCAGTTACTCATTGGTTCGCGAGCAGTACTTC. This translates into CASSYSLVREQYF.